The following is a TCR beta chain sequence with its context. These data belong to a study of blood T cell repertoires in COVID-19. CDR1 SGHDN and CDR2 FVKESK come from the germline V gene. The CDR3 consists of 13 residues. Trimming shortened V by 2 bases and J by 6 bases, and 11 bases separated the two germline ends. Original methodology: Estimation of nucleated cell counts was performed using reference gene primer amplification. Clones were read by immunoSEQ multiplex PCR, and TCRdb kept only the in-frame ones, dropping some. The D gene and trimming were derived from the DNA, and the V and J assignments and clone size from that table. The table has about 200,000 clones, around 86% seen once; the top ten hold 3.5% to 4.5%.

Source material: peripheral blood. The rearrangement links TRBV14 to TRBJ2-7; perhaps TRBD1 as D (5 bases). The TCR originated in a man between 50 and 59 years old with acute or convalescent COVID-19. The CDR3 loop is CASSQLQAGEQYF. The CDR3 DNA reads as TGTGCCAGCAGCCAACTACAGGCCGGCGAGCAGTACTTC. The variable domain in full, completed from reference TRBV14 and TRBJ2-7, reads EAGVTQFPSHSVIEKGQTVTLRCDPISGHDNLYWYRRVMGKEIKFLLHFVKESKQDESGMPNNRFLAERTGGTYSTLKVQPAELEDSGVYFCASSQLQAGEQYFGPGTRLTVT.